The text below deals with one T cell receptor beta chain. Its antigen is still unknown. Libraries were prepared by immunoSEQ multiplex PCR; TCRdb keeps only in-frame clonotypes and omits some of them. The sample lists about 94,000 clones, more than 75% occurring once. The record originates from a study of OX40 agonist ivuxolimab in advanced cancers. Study at large: The mean age was approximately 60 years, ranging from roughly 23 to 80, with about four fifths of participants male. Notes on the study in general: At doses 0.1 to 3.0 mg/kg, CD4+ and CD8+ clones expanded. Antigen specificity remained undetermined for the expanded peripheral T cells.

The germline V gene encodes CDR1 SGHDN and CDR2 FVKESK. The length of the CDR3 is 10 residues. The germline V and J ends were trimmed by 4 bases and 9 bases, with 4 bases remaining between them. J is TRBJ1-5 and V is TRBV14; D is unresolved. The material was CD4+ or CD8+ T cells sorted from blood, obtained in a trial of the OX40 agonist ivuxolimab. The TCR sequence derives from an adult with an advanced solid tumor such as melanoma, head and neck, liver or kidney cancer. CDR3 nucleotide sequence: TGTGCCAGCAGCCTCCGGCCCCAGCATTTT. It codes for CASSLRPQHF.